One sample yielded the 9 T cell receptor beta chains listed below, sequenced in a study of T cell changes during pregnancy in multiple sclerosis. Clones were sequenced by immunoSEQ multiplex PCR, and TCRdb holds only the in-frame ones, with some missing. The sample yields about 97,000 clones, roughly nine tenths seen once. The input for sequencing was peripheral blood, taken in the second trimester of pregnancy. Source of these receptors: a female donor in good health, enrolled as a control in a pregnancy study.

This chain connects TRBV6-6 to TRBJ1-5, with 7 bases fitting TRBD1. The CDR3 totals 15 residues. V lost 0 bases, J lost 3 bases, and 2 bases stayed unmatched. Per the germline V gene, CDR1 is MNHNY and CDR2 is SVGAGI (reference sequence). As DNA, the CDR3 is TGTGCCAGCAGTTACTCGACAGGGCCCAATCAGCCCCAGCATTTT. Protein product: CASSYSTGPNQPQHF.

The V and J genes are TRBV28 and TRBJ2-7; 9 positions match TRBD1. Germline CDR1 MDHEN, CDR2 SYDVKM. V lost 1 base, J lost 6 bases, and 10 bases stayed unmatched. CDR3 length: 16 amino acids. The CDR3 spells CASSLYPGTGLVEQYF. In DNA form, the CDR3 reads TGTGCCAGCAGTTTATACCCCGGGACAGGGCTCGTCGAGCAGTACTTC. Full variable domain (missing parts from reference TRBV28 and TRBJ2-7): DVKVTQSSRYLVKRTGEKVFLECVQDMDHENMFWYRQDPGLGLRLIYFSYDVKMKEKGDIPEGYSVSREKKERFSLILESASTNQTSMYLCASSLYPGTGLVEQYFGPGTRLTVT.

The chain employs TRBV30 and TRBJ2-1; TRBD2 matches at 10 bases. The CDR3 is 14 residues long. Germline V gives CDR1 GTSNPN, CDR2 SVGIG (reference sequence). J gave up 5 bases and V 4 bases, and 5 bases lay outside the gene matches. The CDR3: CAWNRLAGDNEQFF. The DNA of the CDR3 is TGTGCCTGGAACCGGCTAGCGGGAGACAATGAGCAGTTCTTC.

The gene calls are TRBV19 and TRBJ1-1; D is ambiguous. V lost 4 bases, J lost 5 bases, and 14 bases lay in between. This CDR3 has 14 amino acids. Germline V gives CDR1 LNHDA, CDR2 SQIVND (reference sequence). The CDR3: CASSNELKETEAFF. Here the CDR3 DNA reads TGTGCCAGTAGTAACGAATTGAAGGAGACTGAAGCTTTCTTT.

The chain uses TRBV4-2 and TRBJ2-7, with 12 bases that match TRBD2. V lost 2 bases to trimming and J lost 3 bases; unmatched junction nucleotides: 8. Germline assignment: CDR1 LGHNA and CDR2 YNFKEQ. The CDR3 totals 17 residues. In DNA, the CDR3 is TGTGCCAGCAGCCAAATATCTAGCGGGGGGGTAAACTACGAGCAGTACTTC. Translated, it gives CASSQISSGGVNYEQYF.

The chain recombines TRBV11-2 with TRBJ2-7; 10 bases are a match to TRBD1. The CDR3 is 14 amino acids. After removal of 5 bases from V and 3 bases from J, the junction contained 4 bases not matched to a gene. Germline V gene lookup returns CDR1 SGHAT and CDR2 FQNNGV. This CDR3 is CASSPDRGVYEQYF. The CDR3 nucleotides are TGTGCCAGCAGCCCGGACAGGGGGGTCTACGAGCAGTACTTC.

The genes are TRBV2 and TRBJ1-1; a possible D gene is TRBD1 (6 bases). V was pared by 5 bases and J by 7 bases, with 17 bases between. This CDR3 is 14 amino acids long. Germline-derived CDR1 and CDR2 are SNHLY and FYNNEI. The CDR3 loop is CASSSKGGPIEAFF. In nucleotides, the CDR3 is TGTGCCAGCAGTAGTAAGGGGGGGCCTATTGAAGCTTTCTTT.

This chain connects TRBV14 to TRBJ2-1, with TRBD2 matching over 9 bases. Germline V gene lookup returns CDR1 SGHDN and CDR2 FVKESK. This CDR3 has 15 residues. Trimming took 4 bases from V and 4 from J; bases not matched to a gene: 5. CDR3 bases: TGTGCCAGCAGCCCGGGACTAGCTCGGTACAATGAGCAGTTCTTC. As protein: CASSPGLARYNEQFF.

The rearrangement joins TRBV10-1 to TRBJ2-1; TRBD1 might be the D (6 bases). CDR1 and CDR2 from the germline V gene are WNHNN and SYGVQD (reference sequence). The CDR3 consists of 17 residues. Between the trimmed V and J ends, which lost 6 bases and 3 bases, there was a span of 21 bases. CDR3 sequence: CASSPRRAGAYYNEQFF. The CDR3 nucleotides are TGCGCCAGCAGCCCAAGGCGGGCAGGGGCCTACTACAATGAGCAGTTCTTC.